A single sample gave rise to the 10 T cell receptor beta chains below, sequenced in a study of blood T cell repertoires in COVID-19 (TCRdb year 2020). The receptor library was made with the immunoSEQ multiplex PCR assay. Sourced from immuneACCESS, this table was stored by TCRdb with only in-frame sequences that have V and J called. A share of the clones is absent; for the studies checked, an unresolved V gene accounts for under half, and the remainder has no known explanation. For this sample there are roughly 240,000 clones; roughly 85% appear just once. The ten top clones hold about 8.2% of the sample. The specimen was PBMCs or T cells enriched from blood (not recorded which). These TCRs come from a woman between 50 and 59 years old with acute COVID-19.

The gene calls are TRBV5-1 and TRBJ2-5, with 8 bases fitting TRBD2. The CDR3 spans 13 residues. The germline CDR1 and CDR2 sequences are SGHRS and YFSETQ. Trimming took 4 bases from V and 4 from J; bases not matched to a gene: 3. The chain's CDR3 is CASSRTSPETQYF. The CDR3 DNA reads as TGCGCCAGCAGCCGGACTAGCCCAGAGACCCAGTACTTC.

This chain connects TRBV18 to TRBJ1-1, with D possibly matching TRBD1 (5 bases). Looked up from germline, CDR1 is KGHSH and CDR2 is LQKENI. The CDR3 runs to 12 residues. V was cut by 3 bases and J by 7 bases, with 9 bases left in between. For the CDR3, the DNA is TGTGCCAGCTCACCGGACATCTATGAAGCTTTCTTT. Encoded protein: CASSPDIYEAFF.

The chain carries TRBV18 and TRBJ1-5; the match to TRBD1 covers 7 bases. This CDR3 is built from 13 residues. J was trimmed by 4 bases and V by 3 bases; bases with no gene match: 0. CDR1 and CDR2 (germline): KGHSH, LQKENI. The CDR3 nucleotides read TGTGCCAGCTCACCGACAGGGAATCAGCCCCAGCATTTT. It translates to CASSPTGNQPQHF. Full variable domain (rest looked up from reference TRBV18 and TRBJ1-5): NAGVMQNPRHLVRRRGQEARLRCSPMKGHSHVYWYRQLPEEGLKFMVYLQKENIIDESGMPKERFSAEFPKEGPSILRIQQVVRGDSAAYFCASSPTGNQPQHFGDGTRLSIL.

The chain uses TRBV13 and TRBJ1-5; D gene ambiguous. This CDR3 region has 13 residues. Deletions cut 4 bases from V and 5 bases from J, with 9 bases between. Germline values: CDR1 PRHDT, CDR2 FYEKMQ (reference sequence). CDR3 sequence reads: CASSSRGDQPQHF. The CDR3 DNA follows: TGTGCCAGCAGCTCCCGGGGTGATCAGCCCCAGCATTTT.

The chain uses TRBV7-2 and TRBJ2-5, with 7 bases matching TRBD2. CDR3 length: 14 amino acids. The junction had 4 bases not matched to a gene; V was cut back by 4 bases and J by 2 bases. Germline CDR1 and CDR2: SGHTA and FQGNSA. The CDR3 bases are TGTGCCAGCAGCTACGGGACTACACAAGAGACCCAGTACTTC. It yields the protein CASSYGTTQETQYF.

The chain carries TRBV5-4 and TRBJ2-4; TRBD1 is a possible D gene (5 bases). The germline V and J ends were trimmed by 2 bases and 1 base, with 13 bases remaining between them. CDR3 length: 16 amino acids. Germline CDR1 reads SGHNT; CDR2 reads YYREEE (reference sequence). CDR3 DNA: TGTGCCAGCAGCTTTAAGGGGTTGGGGGCCAAAAACATTCAGTACTTC. Translating it yields CASSFKGLGAKNIQYF. Based on the CDR3 plus reference TRBV5-4 and TRBJ2-4, the full variable domain is ETGVTQSPTHLIKTRGQQVTLRCSSQSGHNTVSWYQQALGQGPQFIFQYYREEENGRGNFPPRFSGLQFPNYSSELNVNALELDDSALYLCASSFKGLGAKNIQYFGAGTRLSVL.

The J gene is TRBJ1-2, the V gene TRBV4-3, with 10 bases aligning to TRBD1. Germline assignment: CDR1 LGHNA and CDR2 YSLEER. Losses at the gene ends were 3 bases for V and 8 bases for J; bases not matched to a gene: 6. This CDR3 region has 14 residues. The CDR3 DNA reads as TGCGCCAGCAGCCAGGGGGACAGGGGCCAGGGCTACACCTTC. This encodes CASSQGDRGQGYTF.

This clone was seen more than once but under ten times. V gene TRBV30 combines with J gene TRBJ1-4, with TRBD1 matching over 10 bases. The CDR3 has 13 residues. From germline, CDR1 is GTSNPN and CDR2 SVGIG (reference sequence). V shed 5 bases and J 3 bases; nucleotides not matched to a gene: 0. CDR3: CAWGQGANEKLFF. The CDR3 region has the DNA TGTGCCTGGGGACAGGGGGCTAATGAAAAACTGTTTTTT.

The rearrangement links TRBV14 to TRBJ1-1; 7 nucleotides match TRBD1. Germline CDR1 reads SGHDN; CDR2 reads FVKESK. CDR3 length: 14 amino acids. The V gene end was trimmed by 6 bases and the J gene end by 3 bases; junction bases not matched to a gene: 7. The CDR3 sequence: CASRPGGWYTEAFF. CDR3 sequence (DNA): TGTGCCAGCAGACCAGGGGGATGGTACACTGAAGCTTTCTTT.

The V call is TRBV5-6, the J call TRBJ1-1; D remains ambiguous. The CDR3 loop spans 14 amino acids. Trimming removed 4 bases at V and 5 bases at J, with 15 bases between. Germline lookup yields CDR1 SGHDT and CDR2 YYEEEE. The CDR3 spells CASSPVGRQTEAFF. The DNA for the CDR3 is TGTGCCAGCAGCCCGGTGGGGAGGCAGACTGAAGCTTTCTTT.